This T cell receptor (beta chain) stems from a study of ipilimumab plus nivolumab after autologous stem cell transplantation. In the study overall: Typical patient got 5 ipilimumab doses and about eight nivolumab doses (median).

Ipilimumab, 1 mg/kg, started 14 to 28 days after autologous transplant. Through week 26, nivolumab 3 mg/kg IV was given weeks 1, 4, 7, 10, then biweekly. Concerning this clone: Its specificity is unknown.

Using immunoSEQ multiplex PCR, the repertoire was profiled, and TCRdb retains in-frame clones only, with some absent. The data contain fewer than 20,000 clones, roughly 71% of them seen just once; the ten biggest clones take up about a fifth. General observations from the study: TCR repertoire, Treg phenotype and gut microbiota reportedly support more study of this approach.

This TCR derives from a male donor with diffuse large B-cell lymphoma. The material sequenced was PBMCs, taken in a trial of ipilimumab plus nivolumab as post-transplant consolidation.

The CDR3 nucleotides are TGTGCTAGTGGTTTGAACAGTTACAATGAGCAGTTCTTC. This translates into CASGLNSYNEQFF. V usage is TRBV12-5 and J usage is TRBJ2-1; no reliable D call. There are 13 residues in the CDR3. Trimming took off 2 bases at V and 4 bases at J, with 6 bases between the two ends. Germline-derived CDR1 and CDR2 are LGHNT and FRNRAP.